The 22 T cell receptor beta chains in this list originate from one sample, sequenced in a study of blood T cell repertoires in COVID-19. TCRdb's table, derived via immunoSEQ multiplex PCR, lists solely in-frame clones and lacks some. Of a few hundred thousand clones listed, about 83% are singletons. Sequenced: peripheral blood. The receptors derive from a woman aged 45-59 years with acute or convalescent COVID-19.

This chain uses TRBV30 with TRBJ2-1, with a tentative D call TRBD1 (6 bases). CDR3 length equals 16 residues. The V end lost 3 bases, the J end lost 7 bases, and 22 bases lay between the germline ends. Germline lookup yields CDR1 GTSNPN and CDR2 SVGIG (reference sequence). CDR3 DNA sequence: TGTGCCTGGAGCCGATTAAGCGGACAGTCGGGGAATGAGCAGTTCTTC. Translated: CAWSRLSGQSGNEQFF. Variable domain in full (rest from reference TRBV30 and TRBJ2-1): SQTIHQWPATLVQPVGSPLSLECTVEGTSNPNLYWYRQAAGRGLQLLFYSVGIGQISSEVPQNLSASRPQDRQFILSSKKLLLSDSGFYLCAWSRLSGQSGNEQFFGPGTRLTVL.

The chain combines TRBV5-1 with TRBJ1-1; the match to TRBD1 covers 9 bases. V lost 2 bases to trimming and J lost 4 bases; unmatched junction nucleotides: 3. Germline CDR1 reads SGHRS; CDR2 reads YFSETQ. CDR3 length equals 14 residues. The CDR3 is CASSFGTGSTEAFF. The CDR3 bases are TGCGCCAGCAGCTTCGGGACAGGGAGCACTGAAGCTTTCTTT.

This clone has only a few counts. V is TRBV7-9 and J is TRBJ2-1, with a weak D call TRBD2 (6 bases). From germline, CDR1 is SEHNR and CDR2 FQNEAQ (reference sequence). V was cut by 3 bases and J by 4 bases, with 13 bases left in between. The CDR3 contains 15 residues. CDR3 coding DNA: TGTGCCAGCAGCTTTGGGACTGGTTCTTACAATGAGCAGTTCTTC. Amino acids: CASSFGTGSYNEQFF.

For this clone: Its ends do not fully match the called genes, so a read error is possible. The genes are TRBV12-3 or TRBV12-4 and TRBJ1-5, with unresolved D. CDR3 length: 12 amino acids. Written as DNA, the CDR3 is TGTGCCAGCACTTTAGGACCGGGGCCCCAGCATTTT. It specifies CASTLGPGPQHF.

A single count supports this clone. The chain links TRBV18 to TRBJ1-1; D is ambiguous. The CDR3 runs 15 residues. Trimming pared 6 bases from V and 2 bases from J, leaving 16 bases between. In germline, CDR1 is KGHSH, CDR2 LQKENI. The CDR3 DNA sequence: TGTGCCAGCTCCCACCTGCTCGGGATAAACACTGAAGCTTTCTTT. Residues: CASSHLLGINTEAFF.

V gene TRBV7-3 combines with J gene TRBJ2-3; 12 bases are shared with TRBD2. V lost 1 base, J lost 4 bases, and 3 bases stayed unmatched. Germline CDR1 is SGHTA and CDR2 is FQGTGA. This CDR3 spans 16 amino acids. The CDR3 loop is CASSLIPSGGADTQYF. CDR3 coding DNA: TGTGCCAGCAGCTTAATTCCTAGCGGGGGGGCAGATACGCAGTATTTT.

The rearrangement uses TRBV28 and TRBJ1-2, with D possibly TRBD1 on 5 matching bases. Trimming removed 1 base from V and 3 bases from J, with 21 bases in between. Germline V gene data show CDR1 as MDHEN and CDR2 as SYDVKM. The CDR3 loop spans 18 amino acids. The CDR3 protein is CASSLSARGPNNDYGYTF. In DNA form, the CDR3 reads TGTGCCAGCAGTTTATCGGCTAGGGGCCCAAATAACGACTATGGCTACACCTTC.

CDR3: CASVSEGYTF. The CDR3 bases are TGTGCCAGCGTCTCGGAGGGCTACACCTTC. J is TRBJ1-2 and V is TRBV6-5; D is undetermined. The CDR3 contains 10 residues. CDR1 MNHEY and CDR2 SVGAGI come from the germline V gene. V was clipped by 8 bases and J by 8 bases, with 9 bases between them.

The chain couples TRBV30 to TRBJ2-7; 7 bases agree with TRBD2. V shed 6 bases and J 6 bases; nucleotides not matched to a gene: 5. CDR1 and CDR2 from the germline V gene are GTSNPN and SVGIG (reference sequence). The CDR3 runs to 11 residues. The CDR3 loop is CACQWGGEQYF. Written as DNA, the CDR3 is TGTGCCTGCCAATGGGGGGGCGAGCAGTACTTC. Looking up the rest from reference TRBV30 and TRBJ2-7 gives the full variable domain: SQTIHQWPATLVQPVGSPLSLECTVEGTSNPNLYWYRQAAGRGLQLLFYSVGIGQISSEVPQNLSASRPQDRQFILSSKKLLLSDSGFYLCACQWGGEQYFGPGTRLTVT.

The table lists this clone with a count of one. The chain combines TRBV7-3 with TRBJ2-4; the D gene is possibly TRBD1 (6 bases). This CDR3 has 15 amino acids. The V gene lost 2 bases and the J gene lost 7 bases, with 15 bases spanning the gap. The V gene's germline CDR1 is SGHTA and CDR2 FQGTGA. CDR3 region: CASSLGSDSNNIQYF. CDR3 nucleotides: TGTGCCAGCAGCTTAGGATCGGACAGTAACAACATTCAGTACTTC.

This chain uses TRBV28 with TRBJ1-1; D unresolved. The V end was cut by 3 bases, the J end by 6 bases, with 14 bases between. The CDR3 contains 14 residues. The V gene's germline CDR1 is MDHEN and CDR2 SYDVKM. CDR3 sequence (DNA): TGTGCCAGCAGTTTTCGCTCTCTAGAGGCTGAAGCTTTCTTT. Amino acids: CASSFRSLEAEAFF.

The rearrangement links TRBV28 to TRBJ2-5; TRBD1 is a possible D gene (5 bases). The V gene lost 6 bases and the J gene lost 6 bases, with 26 bases spanning the gap. This CDR3 is built from 17 residues. Germline CDR1 is MDHEN and CDR2 is SYDVKM. Here the CDR3 reads CASRFTPGDPGLQTQYF. In DNA, the CDR3 is TGTGCCAGCAGATTCACCCCCGGTGACCCAGGGCTTCAGACCCAGTACTTC.

This clone came up a few times. The V and J genes are TRBV7-8 and TRBJ1-5; TRBD1 matches 7 bases. The trim removed 5 bases at V and 5 bases at J, leaving 15 bases unmatched. Germline CDR1 SGHVS, CDR2 FQNEAQ. CDR3 length: 17 amino acids. CDR3 sequence (DNA): TGTGCCAGCAGCCCCCAATTAGGGCGACAGGGCTATCAGCCCCAGCATTTT. Translated: CASSPQLGRQGYQPQHF.

The gene calls are TRBV27 and TRBJ1-6; D remains ambiguous. Per germline, CDR1 MNHEY and CDR2 SMNVEV (reference sequence). V lost 2 bases and J 8 bases, leaving 4 bases between the germline ends. The CDR3 covers 12 residues. The CDR3 DNA follows: TGTGCCAGCAGTTTACTCCATTCACCCCTCCACTTT. Translated: CASSLLHSPLHF.

The chain employs TRBV30 and TRBJ2-3, with TRBD1 matching over 11 bases. In germline, CDR1 is GTSNPN, CDR2 SVGIG (reference sequence). The CDR3 loop spans 18 amino acids. V was pared by 2 bases and J by 4 bases, with 14 bases of the junction left unmatched. The CDR3 protein is CAWSTRFGTGGYSDTQYF. The CDR3 bases are TGTGCCTGGAGTACAAGGTTCGGGACAGGGGGATATTCAGATACGCAGTATTTT.

The J gene is TRBJ2-3, the V gene TRBV28, with 9 nucleotides matching TRBD1. CDR3 length: 18 residues. The germline V gene encodes CDR1 MDHEN and CDR2 SYDVKM. V lost 1 base and J lost 4; bases outside the gene matches: 12. Here the CDR3 DNA reads TGTGCCAGCAGTTTATATGCCTCTCCGGGACAGGGAGCAGATACGCAGTATTTT. Residues: CASSLYASPGQGADTQYF.

This clone was detected only once. The chain joins TRBV6-5 to TRBJ2-1, with 8 nucleotides matching TRBD2. Germline V gives CDR1 MNHEY, CDR2 SVGAGI. The CDR3 spans 15 residues. Trimming took 7 bases from V and 3 from J; bases not matched to a gene: 8. CDR3 coding DNA: TGTGCCAGCATTAGGACTAGCCTCAGCTACAATGAGCAGTTCTTC. Protein: CASIRTSLSYNEQFF.

The gene calls are TRBV13 and TRBJ2-1; weak D call: TRBD2 (7 bases). The CDR3 is made up of 15 amino acids. Trimming removed 3 bases at V and 5 bases at J, with 14 bases between. Germline V CDR1 and CDR2: PRHDT, FYEKMQ (reference sequence). The CDR3, as DNA: TGTGCCAGCAGCTTCAGGGGCGGGAGCCACAATGAGCAGTTCTTC. It encodes CASSFRGGSHNEQFF.

This clone is a singleton in its sample. The chain recombines TRBV5-5 with TRBJ2-7; D perhaps matches TRBD2 (5 bases). V lost 4 bases, J lost 3 bases, and 11 bases lay in between. The CDR3 extends over 13 amino acids. The germline gives CDR1 SGHKS, CDR2 YYEKEE (reference sequence). In nucleotides, the CDR3 is TGTGCCAGCAGCCCCCTTGGGAGCTACGAGCAGTACTTC. This translates into CASSPLGSYEQYF.

The V call is TRBV18, the J call TRBJ1-2, with unresolved D. Germline CDR1 reads KGHSH; CDR2 reads LQKENI. CDR3 length: 12 amino acids. V was clipped by 5 bases and J by 4 bases, with 8 bases between them. CDR3 nucleotide sequence: TGTGCCAGCTCATCAGATCTCTATGGCTACACCTTC. Amino acids: CASSSDLYGYTF.

This chain uses TRBV5-4 with TRBJ1-5, with TRBD1 matching over 8 bases. Losses at the gene ends were 5 bases for V and 0 bases for J; bases not matched to a gene: 7. CDR3 size: 16 residues. Germline V CDR1 and CDR2: SGHNT, YYREEE (reference sequence). The CDR3 DNA sequence: TGTGCCAGCAGTGAGGACAGGGCCTATAGCAATCAGCCCCAGCATTTT. This codes for CASSEDRAYSNQPQHF.

CDR3 sequence: CASSHVGRALSNEQFF. CDR3 in DNA: TGCGCCAGCAGCCACGTCGGGAGGGCCCTCAGCAATGAGCAGTTCTTC. The rearrangement uses TRBV4-1 and TRBJ2-1; 8 bases fit TRBD2. This CDR3 has 16 residues. J gave up 6 bases and V 3 bases, and 10 bases lay outside the gene matches. Germline CDR1 is MGHRA and CDR2 is YSYEKL.